These T cell receptor beta chains were read from a single sample in a study of blood T cell repertoires in COVID-19. Profiling relied on immunoSEQ multiplex PCR, and the TCRdb table lists in-frame clones only, not all of them. The sample lists some 290,000 clones, just under 90% occurring once. Sequences were obtained from PBMCs or T cells enriched from blood (not recorded which). Receptor source: a woman under 40 who had recovered from COVID-19. CDR3s include the opening cysteine and the closing phenylalanine or tryptophan. The D gene is left open where the match is weak. Clone size, where shown, is once, few, many, or a class for clones that have expanded.

D	length	V	size	J	CDR3	DNA
TRBD2	15	TRBV7-8	-	TRBJ2-2	CASSPSGANTGELFF	TGTGCCAGCAGCCCTAGCGGGGCAAACACCGGGGAGCTGTTTTTT
-	12	TRBV4-1	-	TRBJ2-7	CASSQVLGPKYF	TGCGCCAGCAGCCAAGTTTTGGGGCCAAAGTACTTC
TRBD2	19	TRBV5-1	-	TRBJ2-1	CASSSTSGRTMNLYNEQFF	TGCGCCAGCAGCTCGACTAGCGGGAGGACAATGAATTTATACAATGAGCAGTTCTTC
TRBD1	17	TRBV19	-	TRBJ2-7	CASSIGTTGQGTYEQYF	TGTGCCAGTAGTATAGGCACGACGGGACAGGGTACGTACGAGCAGTACTTC
-	15	TRBV5-1	few	TRBJ2-7	CASSADSGNLYEQYF	TGCGCCAGCAGCGCCGATAGCGGAAATTTATACGAGCAGTACTTC
-	14	TRBV18	once	TRBJ1-1	CASSPYGKNTEAFF	TGTGCCAGCTCACCGTACGGGAAGAACACTGAAGCTTTCTTT
-	13	TRBV19	-	TRBJ1-5	CASLRGPWEPQHF	TGTGCCAGTTTACGAGGGCCTTGGGAGCCCCAGCATTTT
-	14	TRBV4-3	-	TRBJ2-3	CASSQDLNTDTQYF	TGCGCCAGCAGCCAAGATCTAAATACAGATACGCAGTATTTT
-	14	TRBV11-2	-	TRBJ2-7	CASSAEALLDEQYF	TGTGCCAGCAGCGCAGAGGCCCTCCTAGACGAGCAGTACTTC
-	15	TRBV27	-	TRBJ1-1	CASSARGNLNTEAFF	TGTGCCAGCAGTGCAAGAGGGAACTTGAACACTGAAGCTTTCTTT
-	14	TRBV5-1	once	TRBJ2-7	CASSPEATRYEQYF	TGCGCCAGCAGCCCCGAGGCTACTCGTTACGAGCAGTACTTC
-	14	TRBV27	-	TRBJ2-3	CASSSPGRTDTQYF	TGTGCCAGCAGTTCGCCGGGTCGAACAGATACGCAGTATTTT
-	14	TRBV28	once	TRBJ1-5	CASSLSRGNQPQHF	TGTGCCAGCAGTTTATCTCGGGGCAATCAGCCCCAGCATTTT
-	14	TRBV18	-	TRBJ2-5	CASSPRTNEETQYF	TGTGCCAGCTCACCCCGGACTAACGAAGAGACCCAGTACTTC
-	15	TRBV4-2	-	TRBJ1-4	CASSQDETTNEKLFF	TGTGCCAGCAGCCAAGATGAGACAACTAATGAAAAACTGTTTTTT
TRBD1	13	TRBV6-5	once	TRBJ2-5	CASSRGQYGTQYF	TGTGCCAGCAGCCGGGGACAGTACGGGACCCAGTACTTC
TRBD1	15	TRBV7-2	-	TRBJ2-7	CASSLGGTGVNEQYF	TGTGCCAGCAGCCTGGGGGGGACAGGGGTAAACGAGCAGTACTTC
-	15	TRBV9	-	TRBJ2-1	CASSTQGGSYNEQFF	TGTGCCAGCAGCACGCAGGGTGGCTCCTACAATGAGCAGTTCTTC
TRBD2	14	TRBV5-4	-	TRBJ2-7	CASSSSGRASEQYF	TGTGCCAGCAGCTCTAGCGGGAGGGCCTCCGAGCAGTACTTC
-	14	TRBV27	-	TRBJ1-5	CASDTAWSVQPQHF	TGTGCCAGCGATACTGCTTGGTCTGTTCAGCCCCAGCATTTT
TRBD1	15	TRBV6-2/TRBV6-3	-	TRBJ1-2	CASSYLSSSGGGYTF	TGTGCCAGCAGTTACCTTTCGTCGTCAGGGGGAGGCTACACCTTC
TRBD1	14	TRBV27	-	TRBJ1-3	CASSGTERPSTIYF	TGTGCCAGCAGCGGGACAGAGCGGCCAAGCACCATATATTTT
TRBD1	15	TRBV10-3	-	TRBJ2-2	CAISIGQVNTGELFF	TGTGCCATCAGTATCGGACAGGTGAACACCGGGGAGCTGTTTTTT
TRBD1	14	TRBV10-3	-	TRBJ1-5	CAISGDRGNQPQHF	TGTGCCATCAGTGGCGACAGGGGGAATCAGCCCCAGCATTTT
-	13	TRBV29-1	-	TRBJ1-2	CSVVGWSNYGYTF	TGCAGCGTTGTTGGGTGGAGCAACTATGGCTACACCTTC
-	15	TRBV28	once	TRBJ1-5	CASSFAGDPNQPQHF	TGTGCCAGCAGTTTCGCAGGGGATCCTAATCAGCCCCAGCATTTT
TRBD1	14	TRBV7-2	-	TRBJ2-7	CASSARQGADEQYF	TGTGCCAGCAGCGCGAGACAGGGGGCGGACGAGCAGTACTTC
-	14	TRBV6-4	-	TRBJ1-1	CASSRGSTNTEAFF	TGTGCCAGCAGTAGGGGTTCGACGAACACTGAAGCTTTCTTT
TRBD2	14	TRBV28	-	TRBJ2-5	CASSLIAGGETQYF	TGTGCCAGCAGTTTAATCGCGGGAGGAGAGACCCAGTACTTC
-	18	TRBV10-3	-	TRBJ2-2	CAISESLRWGPRTGELFF	TGTGCCATCAGTGAGTCACTACGATGGGGCCCTAGGACCGGGGAGCTGTTTTTT
TRBD2	14	TRBV7-9	-	TRBJ2-7	CASSLLAAGPEQYF	TGTGCCAGCAGCTTACTAGCGGCAGGTCCCGAGCAGTACTTC
TRBD1	15	TRBV10-3	-	TRBJ1-5	CAISEQGLGNQPQHF	TGTGCCATCAGCGAACAGGGGTTAGGGAATCAGCCCCAGCATTTT
-	14	TRBV3-1/TRBV3-2	-	TRBJ1-5	CASSQDPTTQPQHF	TGTGCCAGCAGCCAAGACCCAACTACGCAGCCCCAGCATTTT
-	14	TRBV27	once	TRBJ1-5	CASSLMSSNQPQHF	TGTGCCAGCAGTTTGATGAGTAGCAATCAGCCCCAGCATTTT
TRBD1	11	TRBV20-1	-	TRBJ1-2	CSAGTGVGYTF	TGCAGTGCTGGAACAGGGGTAGGCTACACCTTC
TRBD1	16	TRBV28	-	TRBJ1-1	CAGQGQGGNLNTEAFF	TGTGCCGGCCAAGGGCAGGGGGGCAATCTGAACACTGAAGCTTTCTTT
-	17	TRBV4-1	-	TRBJ2-3	CASSRKTSADAPDTQYF	TGCGCCAGCAGCCGGAAGACATCAGCAGACGCCCCAGATACGCAGTATTTT
TRBD1	15	TRBV6-5	-	TRBJ2-7	CASGTGALMTYEQYF	TGTGCCAGCGGGACAGGGGCGCTCATGACCTACGAGCAGTACTTC
-	15	TRBV28	-	TRBJ1-6	CASNPRGGARSPLHF	TGTGCCAGCAACCCGAGGGGGGGGGCGCGATCACCCCTCCACTTT
-	18	TRBV5-1	few	TRBJ2-7	CASSLGAGVVGSVYEQYF	TGCGCCAGCAGCTTGGGTGCAGGGGTGGTAGGTTCCGTCTACGAGCAGTACTTC
TRBD1	16	TRBV5-8	-	TRBJ2-7	CASSLVGRGPSYEQYF	TGTGCCAGCAGCTTGGTAGGCAGGGGGCCCTCCTACGAGCAGTACTTC
TRBD1	15	TRBV4-1	once	TRBJ1-1	CASSQALRGHREAFF	TGCGCCAGCAGCCAAGCCCTCAGGGGGCACCGCGAAGCTTTCTTT
-	16	TRBV7-6	-	TRBJ1-3	CASSLGDTEGGNTIYF	TGTGCCAGCAGCCTAGGGGACACCGAAGGAGGAAACACCATATATTTT
-	13	TRBV2	-	TRBJ1-1	CASSVQANTEAFF	TGTGCCAGCAGCGTTCAAGCTAACACTGAAGCTTTCTTT
-	15	TRBV5-3	-	TRBJ2-7	CARSLKGSPDYEQYF	TGTGCCAGAAGCTTAAAGGGGTCCCCTGACTACGAGCAGTACTTC
TRBD1	18	TRBV3-1/TRBV3-2	once	TRBJ2-1	CASSQALLRDRVYNEQFF	TGTGCCAGCAGCCAAGCGCTTTTAAGGGACAGGGTCTACAATGAGCAGTTCTTC
-	15	TRBV4-1	-	TRBJ2-1	CASSERLVGLWVQFF	TGCGCCAGCAGCGAGCGACTAGTCGGGTTGTGGGTGCAGTTCTTC
-	14	TRBV6-1	-	TRBJ2-1	CASSEGLGGAKQFF	TGTGCCAGCAGTGAAGGTTTAGGGGGGGCTAAGCAGTTCTTC
-	14	TRBV19	few	TRBJ1-1	CASSRETDYTEAFF	TGTGCCAGTAGTAGAGAGACGGACTACACTGAAGCTTTCTTT
TRBD1	16	TRBV2	-	TRBJ2-2	CAINGGQGINTGELFF	TGTGCCATCAATGGGGGACAGGGGATAAACACCGGGGAGCTGTTTTTT
TRBD2	15	TRBV19	-	TRBJ2-5	CASSTLAGAGETQYF	TGTGCCAGTAGTACCCTAGCGGGAGCCGGGGAGACCCAGTACTTC
-	15	TRBV10-3	-	TRBJ1-5	CAISQDTLSNQPQHF	TGTGCCATCAGCCAGGACACCCTAAGCAATCAGCCCCAGCATTTT
-	16	TRBV14	-	TRBJ2-3	CASSLRILVGTDTQYF	TGTGCCAGCAGCCTCAGGATTTTAGTTGGCACAGATACGCAGTATTTT
-	11	TRBV6-2/TRBV6-3	-	TRBJ1-2	CASSWTYGYTF	TGTGCCAGCAGCTGGACATACGGCTACACCTTC